Described below is a single T cell receptor (beta chain) sequence and its context. How the authors handled the data: Reference gene primer amplification in the assay estimated nucleated cell counts. Here immunoSEQ multiplex PCR was the method, and the copy in TCRdb shows in-frame clones only, minus some. The V and J calls and clone size are taken from that table; D and trimming were inferred from the DNA. The data show some 150,000 clones, approximately 84% seen once. The data are from a study of blood T cell repertoires in COVID-19. The wider study: Samples representing acute and convalescent COVID-19 were sourced from the United States, Italy and Spain.

The CDR3 runs 12 residues. The ends were cut back, 1 base at V and 4 bases at J, with 4 bases in the middle. Germline V gives CDR1 SNHLY, CDR2 FYNNEI. The TCR comes from a middle-aged man who had recovered from COVID-19. V usage is TRBV2 and J usage is TRBJ1-1; D uncertain. Sequencing was carried out using peripheral blood. The CDR3 DNA is TGTGCCAGCAGTGAAGTCGTCACTGAAGCTTTCTTT. Its translation: CASSEVVTEAFF. The full variable domain, in which reference TRBV2 and TRBJ1-1 provide the parts outside the CDR3, is EPEVTQTPSHQVTQMGQEVILRCVPISNHLYFYWYRQILGQKVEFLVSFYNNEISEKSEIFDDQFSVERPDGSNFTLKIRSTKLEDSAMYFCASSEVVTEAFFGQGTRLTVV.